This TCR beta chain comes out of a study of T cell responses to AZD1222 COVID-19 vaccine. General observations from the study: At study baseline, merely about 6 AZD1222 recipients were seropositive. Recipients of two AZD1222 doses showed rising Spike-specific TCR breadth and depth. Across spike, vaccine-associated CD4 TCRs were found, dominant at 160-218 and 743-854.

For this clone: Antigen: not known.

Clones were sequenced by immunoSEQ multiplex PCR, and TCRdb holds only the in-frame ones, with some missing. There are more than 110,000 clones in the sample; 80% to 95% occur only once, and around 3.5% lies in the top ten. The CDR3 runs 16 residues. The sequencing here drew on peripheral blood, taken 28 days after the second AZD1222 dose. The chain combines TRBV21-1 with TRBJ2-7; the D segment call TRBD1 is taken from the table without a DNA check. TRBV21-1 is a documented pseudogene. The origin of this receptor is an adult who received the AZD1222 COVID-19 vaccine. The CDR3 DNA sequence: TGTGCCAGCAGCAAAGTTGTGGCAGGCCGAACCTACGAGCAGTACTTC. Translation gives CASSKVVAGRTYEQYF.